Described below is a single T cell receptor (beta chain) sequence and its context. These data originate in a study of blood T cells in healthy people across ages. Through a sample-barcoded 5' primer and a J-beta primer mix, a second PCR was run for roughly 6 to 11 cycles. TCRdb re-called the 5' RACE reads with MiXCR, one entry per CDR3 protein. The sample has under 1 million distinct CDR3 sequences, around 42% seen once; the top ten hold about a fifth. CDR1 and CDR2 (germline): MNHEY, SVGEGT. The CDR3 contains 16 residues. V was shortened by 7 bases and J by 1 base, with 17 bases between the two germline ends.

Specimen: blood. The rearrangement links TRBV6-2 or TRBV6-3 to TRBJ2-1, with D possibly being TRBD1 or TRBD2 (6 bases each). The receptor was isolated from a man aged 55 to 69 in good health. The CDR3, as DNA: TGTGCCAGCACTCACCCGGGGGCGCGGTCCTACAATGAGCAGTTCTTC. Its translation: CASTHPGARSYNEQFF.